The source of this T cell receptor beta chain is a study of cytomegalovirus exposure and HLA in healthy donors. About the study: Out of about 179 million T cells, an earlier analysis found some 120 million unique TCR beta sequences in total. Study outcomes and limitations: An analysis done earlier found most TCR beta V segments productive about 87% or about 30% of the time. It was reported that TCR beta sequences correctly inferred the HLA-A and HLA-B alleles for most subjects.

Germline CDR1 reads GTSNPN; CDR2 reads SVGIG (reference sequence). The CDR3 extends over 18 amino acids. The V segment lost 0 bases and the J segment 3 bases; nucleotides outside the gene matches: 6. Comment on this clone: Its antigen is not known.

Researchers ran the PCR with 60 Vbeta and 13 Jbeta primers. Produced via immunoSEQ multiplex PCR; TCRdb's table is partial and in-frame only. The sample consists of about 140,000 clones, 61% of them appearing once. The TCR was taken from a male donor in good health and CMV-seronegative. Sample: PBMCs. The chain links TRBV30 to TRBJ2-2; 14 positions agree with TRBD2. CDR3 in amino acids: CAWSVTSGGAWDTGELFF. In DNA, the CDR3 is TGTGCCTGGAGTGTGACTAGCGGGGGGGCCTGGGACACCGGGGAGCTGTTTTTT.